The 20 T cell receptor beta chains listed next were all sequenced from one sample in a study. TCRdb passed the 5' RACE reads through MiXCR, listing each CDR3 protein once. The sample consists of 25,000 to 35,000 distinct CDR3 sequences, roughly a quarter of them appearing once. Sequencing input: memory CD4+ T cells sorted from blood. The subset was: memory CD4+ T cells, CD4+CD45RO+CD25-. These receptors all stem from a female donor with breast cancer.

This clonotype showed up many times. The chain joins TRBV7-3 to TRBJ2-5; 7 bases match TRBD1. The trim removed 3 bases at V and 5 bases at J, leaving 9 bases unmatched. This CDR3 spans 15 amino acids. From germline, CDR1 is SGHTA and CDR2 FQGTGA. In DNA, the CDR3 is TGTGCCAGCAGCTTCGGGACAGCCCTCGGGGAGACCCAGTACTTC. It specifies CASSFGTALGETQYF.

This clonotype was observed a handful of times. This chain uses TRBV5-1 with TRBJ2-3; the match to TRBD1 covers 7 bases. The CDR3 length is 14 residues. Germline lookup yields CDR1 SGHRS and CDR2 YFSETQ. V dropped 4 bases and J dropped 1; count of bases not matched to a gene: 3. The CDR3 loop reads CASSHRGGTDTQYF. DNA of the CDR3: TGCGCCAGCAGCCACAGGGGTGGCACAGATACGCAGTATTTT. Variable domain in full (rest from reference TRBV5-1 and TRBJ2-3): KAGVTQTPRYLIKTRGQQVTLSCSPISGHRSVSWYQQTPGQGLQFLFEYFSETQRNKGNFPGRFSGRQFSNSRSEMNVSTLELGDSALYLCASSHRGGTDTQYFGPGTRLTVL.

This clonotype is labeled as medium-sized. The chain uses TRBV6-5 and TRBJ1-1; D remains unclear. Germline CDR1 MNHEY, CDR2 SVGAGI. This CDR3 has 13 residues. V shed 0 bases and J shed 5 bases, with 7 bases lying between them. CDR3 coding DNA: TGTGCCAGCAGTTACTCGATGAGAACTGAAGCTTTCTTT. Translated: CASSYSMRTEAFF.

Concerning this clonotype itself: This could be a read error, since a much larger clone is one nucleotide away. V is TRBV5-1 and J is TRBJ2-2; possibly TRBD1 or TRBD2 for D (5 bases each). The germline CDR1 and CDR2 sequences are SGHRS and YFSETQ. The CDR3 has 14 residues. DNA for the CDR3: TGCGCCAGCAGCAAACTTGCCAGGGACGGGAAGCTGTTTTTT. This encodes CASSKLARDGKLFF.

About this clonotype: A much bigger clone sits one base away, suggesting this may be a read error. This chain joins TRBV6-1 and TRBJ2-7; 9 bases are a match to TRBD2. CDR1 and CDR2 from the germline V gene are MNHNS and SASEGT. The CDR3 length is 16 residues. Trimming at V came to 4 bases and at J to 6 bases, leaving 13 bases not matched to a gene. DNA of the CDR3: TGTGCCAGCAGTGGAGCGGGGGGCTTCAACTCGGGCGAGCAGTACTTC. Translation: CASSGAGGFNSGEQYF.

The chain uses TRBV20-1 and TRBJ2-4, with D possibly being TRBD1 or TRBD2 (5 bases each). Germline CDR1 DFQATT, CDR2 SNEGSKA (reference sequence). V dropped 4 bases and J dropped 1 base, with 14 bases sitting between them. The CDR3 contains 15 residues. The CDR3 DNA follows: TGCAGTGCTAAAAACCCCGGGGCTGCCAAAAACATTCAGTACTTC. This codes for CSAKNPGAAKNIQYF.

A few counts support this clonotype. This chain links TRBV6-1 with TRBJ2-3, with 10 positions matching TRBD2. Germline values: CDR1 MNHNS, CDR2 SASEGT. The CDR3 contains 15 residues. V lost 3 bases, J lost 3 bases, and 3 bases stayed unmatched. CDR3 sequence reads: CASSDVAGGTDTQYF. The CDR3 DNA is TGTGCCAGCAGTGATGTAGCGGGGGGTACAGATACGCAGTATTTT.

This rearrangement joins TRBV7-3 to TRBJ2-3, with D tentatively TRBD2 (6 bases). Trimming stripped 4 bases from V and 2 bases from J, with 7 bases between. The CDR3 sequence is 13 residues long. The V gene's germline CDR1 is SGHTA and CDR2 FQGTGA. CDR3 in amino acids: CASSSDYTDTQYF. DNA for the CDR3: TGTGCCAGCAGCTCGGACTACACAGATACGCAGTATTTT.

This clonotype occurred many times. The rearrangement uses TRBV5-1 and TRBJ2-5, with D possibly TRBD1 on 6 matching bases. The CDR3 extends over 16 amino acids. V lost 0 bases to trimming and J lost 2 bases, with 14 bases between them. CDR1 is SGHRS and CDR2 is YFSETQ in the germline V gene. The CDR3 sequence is CASSLAHRQVQETQYF. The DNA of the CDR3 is TGCGCCAGCAGCTTGGCCCACCGACAGGTACAAGAGACCCAGTACTTC.

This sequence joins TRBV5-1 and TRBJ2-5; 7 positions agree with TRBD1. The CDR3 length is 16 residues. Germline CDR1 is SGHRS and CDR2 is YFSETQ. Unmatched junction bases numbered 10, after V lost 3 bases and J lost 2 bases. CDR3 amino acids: CASSSLTGKLQETQYF. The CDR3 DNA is TGCGCCAGCAGCTCCCTGACAGGGAAGCTTCAAGAGACCCAGTACTTC. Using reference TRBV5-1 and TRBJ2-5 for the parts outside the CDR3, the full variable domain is KAGVTQTPRYLIKTRGQQVTLSCSPISGHRSVSWYQQTPGQGLQFLFEYFSETQRNKGNFPGRFSGRQFSNSRSEMNVSTLELGDSALYLCASSSLTGKLQETQYFGPGTRLLVL.

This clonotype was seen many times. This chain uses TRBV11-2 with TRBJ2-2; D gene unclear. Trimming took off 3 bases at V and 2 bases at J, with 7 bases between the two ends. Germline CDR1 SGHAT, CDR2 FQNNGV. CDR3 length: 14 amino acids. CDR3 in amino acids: CASSLNTNTGELFF. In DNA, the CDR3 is TGTGCCAGCAGCTTGAACACTAACACCGGGGAGCTGTTTTTT.

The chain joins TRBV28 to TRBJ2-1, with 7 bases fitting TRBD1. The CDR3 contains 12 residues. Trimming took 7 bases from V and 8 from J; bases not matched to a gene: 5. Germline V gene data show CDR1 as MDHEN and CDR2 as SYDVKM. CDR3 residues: CASTATGHEQFF. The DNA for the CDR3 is TGTGCCAGCACCGCGACAGGGCATGAGCAGTTCTTC. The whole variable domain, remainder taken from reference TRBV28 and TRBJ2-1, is DVKVTQSSRYLVKRTGEKVFLECVQDMDHENMFWYRQDPGLGLRLIYFSYDVKMKEKGDIPEGYSVSREKKERFSLILESASTNQTSMYLCASTATGHEQFFGPGTRLTVL.

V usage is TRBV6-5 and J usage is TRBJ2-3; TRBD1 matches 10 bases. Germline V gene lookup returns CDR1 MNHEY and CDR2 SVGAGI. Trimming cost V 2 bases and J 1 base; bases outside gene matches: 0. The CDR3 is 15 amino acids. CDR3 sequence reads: CASSYGTGGTDTQYF. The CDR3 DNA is TGTGCCAGCAGTTACGGGACAGGGGGCACAGATACGCAGTATTTT.

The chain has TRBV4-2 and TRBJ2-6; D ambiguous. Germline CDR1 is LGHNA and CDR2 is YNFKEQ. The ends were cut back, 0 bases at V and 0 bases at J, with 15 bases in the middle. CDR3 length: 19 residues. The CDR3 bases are TGTGCCAGCAGCCAAGAGACGAGGCCCTTAAGCTCTGGGGCCAACGTCCTGACTTTC. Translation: CASSQETRPLSSGANVLTF.

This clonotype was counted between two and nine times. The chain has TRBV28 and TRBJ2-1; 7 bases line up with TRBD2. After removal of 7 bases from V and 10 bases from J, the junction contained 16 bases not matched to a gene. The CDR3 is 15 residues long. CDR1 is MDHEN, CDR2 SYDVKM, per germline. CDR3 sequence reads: CASTVLGGGGREQFF. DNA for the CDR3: TGTGCCAGCACCGTTCTGGGCGGGGGAGGACGGGAGCAGTTCTTC.

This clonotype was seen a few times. CDR3 loop: CASSGGEGSSYNEQFF. The CDR3 DNA is TGTGCCAGCAGCGGTGGGGAGGGGAGCTCCTACAATGAGCAGTTCTTC. J is TRBJ2-1 and V is TRBV2; 7 bases match TRBD2. This CDR3 has 16 amino acids. V lost 6 bases and J lost 0; bases outside the gene matches: 8. Per the germline V gene, CDR1 is SNHLY and CDR2 is FYNNEI.

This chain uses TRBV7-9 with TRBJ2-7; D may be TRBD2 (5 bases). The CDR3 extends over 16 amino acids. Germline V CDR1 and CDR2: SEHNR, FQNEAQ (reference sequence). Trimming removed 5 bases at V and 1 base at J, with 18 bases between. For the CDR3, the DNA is TGTGCCAGCAGCCCCCCCCGAGGGAGTTTGTCCTACGAGCAGTACTTC. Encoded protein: CASSPPRGSLSYEQYF.

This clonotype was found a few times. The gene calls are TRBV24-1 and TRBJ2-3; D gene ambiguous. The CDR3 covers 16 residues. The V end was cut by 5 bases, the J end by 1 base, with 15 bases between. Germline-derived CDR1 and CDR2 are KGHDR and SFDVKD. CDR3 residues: CATSGETSIRTDTQYF. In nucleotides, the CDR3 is TGTGCCACCAGTGGTGAGACATCCATCCGCACAGATACGCAGTATTTT.

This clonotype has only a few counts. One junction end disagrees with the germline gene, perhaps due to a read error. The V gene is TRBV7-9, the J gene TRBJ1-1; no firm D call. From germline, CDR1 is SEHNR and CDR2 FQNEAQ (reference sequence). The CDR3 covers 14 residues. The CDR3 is CAGSVETVNTEAFF. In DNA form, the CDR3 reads TGTGCCGGCAGCGTCGAGACGGTGAACACTGAAGCTTTCTTT.

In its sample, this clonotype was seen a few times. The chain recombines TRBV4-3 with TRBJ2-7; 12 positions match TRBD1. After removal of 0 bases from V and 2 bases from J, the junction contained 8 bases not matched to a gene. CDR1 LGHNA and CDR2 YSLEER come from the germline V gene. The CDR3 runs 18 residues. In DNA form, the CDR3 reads TGCGCCAGCAGCCAAGATCTGGCCGGGACAGGGGGCCCCTACGAGCAGTACTTC. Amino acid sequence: CASSQDLAGTGGPYEQYF.